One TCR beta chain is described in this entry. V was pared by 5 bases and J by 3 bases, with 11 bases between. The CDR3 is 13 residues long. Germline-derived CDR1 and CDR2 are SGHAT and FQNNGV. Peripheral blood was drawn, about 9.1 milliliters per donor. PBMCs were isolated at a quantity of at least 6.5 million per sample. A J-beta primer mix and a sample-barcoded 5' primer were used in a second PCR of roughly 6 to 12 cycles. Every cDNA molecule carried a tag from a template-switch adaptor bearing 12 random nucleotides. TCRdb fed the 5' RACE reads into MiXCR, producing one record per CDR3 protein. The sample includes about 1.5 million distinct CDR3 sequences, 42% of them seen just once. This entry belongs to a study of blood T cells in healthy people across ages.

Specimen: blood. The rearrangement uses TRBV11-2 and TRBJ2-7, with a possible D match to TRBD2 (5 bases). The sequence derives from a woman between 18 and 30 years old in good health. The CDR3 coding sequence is TGTGCCAGCAGCGCCTCCGGGAACTACGAGCAGTACTTC. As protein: CASSASGNYEQYF.